This paragraph covers one T cell receptor (beta chain) sequence. These data are taken from a study of blood T cell repertoires in COVID-19. The CDR3 totals 15 residues. Sequencing used immunoSEQ multiplex PCR; TCRdb keeps in-frame clones, though not all of them. The table lists over 100,000 clones, more than 75% of them singletons, with approximately 1.5% in the top ten. The V gene is TRBV21-1, the J gene TRBJ1-4; the D call of TRBD1 is as the table states it, not checked on the DNA. TRBV21-1 is termed a pseudogene. The sequencing input was peripheral blood. The receptor's source is a man aged 40-50 years with acute or convalescent COVID-19. In nucleotides, the CDR3 is TGTGCCAGCAGCACCCGGACAGGGAGAAATGAAAAACTGTTTTTT. As protein: CASSTRTGRNEKLFF.